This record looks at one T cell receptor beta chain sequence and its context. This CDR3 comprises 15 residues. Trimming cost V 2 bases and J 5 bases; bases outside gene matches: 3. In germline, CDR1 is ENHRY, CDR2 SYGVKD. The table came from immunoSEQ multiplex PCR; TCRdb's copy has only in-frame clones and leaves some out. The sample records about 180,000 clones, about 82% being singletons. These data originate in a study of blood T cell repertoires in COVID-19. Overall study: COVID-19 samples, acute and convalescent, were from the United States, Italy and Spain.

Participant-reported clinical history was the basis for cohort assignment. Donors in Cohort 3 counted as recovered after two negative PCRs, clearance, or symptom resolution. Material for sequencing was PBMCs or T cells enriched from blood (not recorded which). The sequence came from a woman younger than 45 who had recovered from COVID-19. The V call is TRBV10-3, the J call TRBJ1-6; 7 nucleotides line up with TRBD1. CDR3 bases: TGTGCCATCAGTGAGACCGGACAGGATAATTCACCCCTCCACTTT. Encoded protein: CAISETGQDNSPLHF.